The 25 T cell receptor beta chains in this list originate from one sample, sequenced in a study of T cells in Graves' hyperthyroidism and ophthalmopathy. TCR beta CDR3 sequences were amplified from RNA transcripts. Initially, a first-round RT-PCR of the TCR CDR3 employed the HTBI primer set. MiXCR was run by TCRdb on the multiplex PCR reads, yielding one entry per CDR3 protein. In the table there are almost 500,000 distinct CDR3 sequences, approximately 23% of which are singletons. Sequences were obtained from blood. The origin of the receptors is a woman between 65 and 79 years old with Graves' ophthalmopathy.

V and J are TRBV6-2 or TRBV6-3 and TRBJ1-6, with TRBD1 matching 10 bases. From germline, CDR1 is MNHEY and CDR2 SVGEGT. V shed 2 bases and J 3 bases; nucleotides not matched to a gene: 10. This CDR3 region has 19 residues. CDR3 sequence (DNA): TGTGCCAGCAGTTACATCGGGACAGGGGACCCCTTCTATAATTCACCCCTCCACTTT. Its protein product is CASSYIGTGDPFYNSPLHF.

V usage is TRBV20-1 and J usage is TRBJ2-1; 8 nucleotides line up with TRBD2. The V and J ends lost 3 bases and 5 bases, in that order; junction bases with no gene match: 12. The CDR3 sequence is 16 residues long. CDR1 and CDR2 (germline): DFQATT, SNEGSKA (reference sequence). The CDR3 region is CSASPTSGARDNEQFF. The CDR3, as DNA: TGCAGTGCTAGTCCAACTAGCGGAGCTCGCGACAATGAGCAGTTCTTC.

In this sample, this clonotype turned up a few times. CDR3 in amino acids: CASSPTGTSGSYNEQFF. The CDR3 DNA is TGCGCCAGCAGCCCGACAGGGACTAGCGGATCATACAATGAGCAGTTCTTC. The rearrangement links TRBV5-1 to TRBJ2-1; 11 bases match TRBD2. J gave up 4 bases and V 4 bases, and 10 bases lay outside the gene matches. The CDR3 covers 17 residues. The germline CDR1 and CDR2 sequences are SGHRS and YFSETQ.

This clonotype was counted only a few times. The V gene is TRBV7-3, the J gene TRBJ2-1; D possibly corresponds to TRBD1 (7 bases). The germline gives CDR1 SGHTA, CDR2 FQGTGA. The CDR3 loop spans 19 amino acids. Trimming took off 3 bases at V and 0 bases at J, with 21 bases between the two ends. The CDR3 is CASSFEGADYLRSYNEQFF. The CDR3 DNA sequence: TGTGCCAGCAGCTTTGAGGGGGCGGACTACCTTCGCTCCTACAATGAGCAGTTCTTC. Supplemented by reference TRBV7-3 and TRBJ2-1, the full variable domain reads GAGVSQTPSNKVTEKGKYVELRCDPISGHTALYWYRQSLGQGPEFLIYFQGTGAADDSGLPNDRFFAVRPEGSVSTLKIQRTERGDSAVYLCASSFEGADYLRSYNEQFFGPGTRLTVL.

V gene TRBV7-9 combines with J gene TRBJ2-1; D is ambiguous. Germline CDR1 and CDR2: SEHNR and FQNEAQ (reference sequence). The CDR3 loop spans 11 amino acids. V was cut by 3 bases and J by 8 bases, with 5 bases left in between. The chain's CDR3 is CASSFVDEQFF. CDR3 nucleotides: TGTGCCAGCAGCTTCGTTGATGAGCAGTTCTTC.

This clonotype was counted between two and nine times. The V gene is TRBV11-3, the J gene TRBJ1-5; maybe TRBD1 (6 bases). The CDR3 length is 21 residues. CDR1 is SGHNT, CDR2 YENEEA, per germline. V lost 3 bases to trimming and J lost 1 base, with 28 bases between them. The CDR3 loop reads CASSFKTGPNDELGSNQPQHF. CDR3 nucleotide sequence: TGTGCCAGCAGCTTCAAGACAGGACCAAACGACGAGCTCGGGAGCAATCAGCCCCAGCATTTT.

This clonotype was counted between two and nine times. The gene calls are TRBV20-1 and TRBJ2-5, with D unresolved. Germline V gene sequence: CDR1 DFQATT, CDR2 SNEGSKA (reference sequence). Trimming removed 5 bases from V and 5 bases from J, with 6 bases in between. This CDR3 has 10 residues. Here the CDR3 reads CSAPRETQYF. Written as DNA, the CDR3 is TGCAGTGCTCCCCGGGAGACCCAGTACTTC.

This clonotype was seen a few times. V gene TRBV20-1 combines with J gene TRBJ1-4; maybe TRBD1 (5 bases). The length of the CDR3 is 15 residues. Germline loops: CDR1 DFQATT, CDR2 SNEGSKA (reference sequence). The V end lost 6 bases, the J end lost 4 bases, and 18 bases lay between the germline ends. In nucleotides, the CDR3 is TGCAGTGCCCGAAACGCGGGGGGAGTTAATGAAAAACTGTTTTTT. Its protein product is CSARNAGGVNEKLFF.

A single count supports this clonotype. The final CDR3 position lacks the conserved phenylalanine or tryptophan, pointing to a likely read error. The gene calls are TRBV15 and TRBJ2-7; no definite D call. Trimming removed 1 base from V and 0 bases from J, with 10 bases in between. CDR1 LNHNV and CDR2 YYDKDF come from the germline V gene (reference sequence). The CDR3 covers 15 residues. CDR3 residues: CATSRVADVSYEQYL. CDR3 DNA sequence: TGTGCCACCAGCAGAGTGGCGGACGTCTCCTACGAGCAGTACCTC.

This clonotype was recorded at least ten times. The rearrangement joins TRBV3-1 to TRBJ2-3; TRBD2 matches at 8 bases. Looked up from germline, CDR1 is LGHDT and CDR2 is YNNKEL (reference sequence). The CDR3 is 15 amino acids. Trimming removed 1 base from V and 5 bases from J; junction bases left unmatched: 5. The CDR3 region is CASSQAGGPVDTQYF. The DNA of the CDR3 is TGTGCCAGCAGCCAAGCGGGAGGGCCGGTAGATACGCAGTATTTT.

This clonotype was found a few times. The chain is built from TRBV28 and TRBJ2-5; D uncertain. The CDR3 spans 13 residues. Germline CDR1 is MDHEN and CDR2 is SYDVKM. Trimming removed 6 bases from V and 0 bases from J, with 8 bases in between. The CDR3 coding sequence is TGTGCCAGCAGACCACACAACCAAGAGACCCAGTACTTC. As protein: CASRPHNQETQYF.

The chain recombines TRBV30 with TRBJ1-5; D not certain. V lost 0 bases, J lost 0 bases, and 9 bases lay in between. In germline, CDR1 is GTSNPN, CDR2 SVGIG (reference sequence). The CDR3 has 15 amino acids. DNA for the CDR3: TGTGCCTGGAGTGTAAAGGGAAGTAGCAATCAGCCCCAGCATTTT. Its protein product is CAWSVKGSSNQPQHF.

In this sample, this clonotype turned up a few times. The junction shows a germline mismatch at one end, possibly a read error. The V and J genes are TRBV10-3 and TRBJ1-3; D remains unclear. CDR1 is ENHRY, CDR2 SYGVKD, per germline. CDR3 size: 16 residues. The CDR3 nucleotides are TGTGCCATCAGGGCGAGCAGCGTAAGCTCTGGGAACACCATATATTTT. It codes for CAIRASSVSSGNTIYF.

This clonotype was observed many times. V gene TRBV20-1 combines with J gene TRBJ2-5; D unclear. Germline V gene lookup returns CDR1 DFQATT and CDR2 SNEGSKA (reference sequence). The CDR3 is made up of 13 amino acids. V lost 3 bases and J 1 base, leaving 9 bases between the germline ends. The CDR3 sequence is CSASGPFQETQYF. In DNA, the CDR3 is TGCAGTGCTAGTGGGCCTTTCCAAGAGACCCAGTACTTC.

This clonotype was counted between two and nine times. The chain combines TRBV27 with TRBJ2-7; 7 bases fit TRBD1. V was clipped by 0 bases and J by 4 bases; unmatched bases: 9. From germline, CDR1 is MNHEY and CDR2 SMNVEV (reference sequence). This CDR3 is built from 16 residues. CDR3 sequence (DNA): TGTGCCAGCAGTTTATCGGCTGGGACAGTTCATTACGAGCAGTACTTC. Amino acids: CASSLSAGTVHYEQYF.

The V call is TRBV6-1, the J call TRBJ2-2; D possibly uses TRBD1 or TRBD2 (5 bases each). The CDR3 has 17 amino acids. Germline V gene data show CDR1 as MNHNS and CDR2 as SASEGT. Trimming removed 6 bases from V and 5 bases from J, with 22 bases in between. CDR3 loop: CASRLLEGPTGTGELFF. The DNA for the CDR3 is TGTGCCAGCAGACTCCTCGAGGGACCCACCGGGACCGGGGAGCTGTTTTTT.

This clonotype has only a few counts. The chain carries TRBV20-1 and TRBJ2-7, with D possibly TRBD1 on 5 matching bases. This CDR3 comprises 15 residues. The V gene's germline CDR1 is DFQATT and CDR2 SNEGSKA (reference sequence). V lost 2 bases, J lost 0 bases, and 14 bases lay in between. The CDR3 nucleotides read TGCAGTGCTAGACCCGGACACTCAAGCTCCTACGAGCAGTACTTC. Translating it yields CSARPGHSSSYEQYF.

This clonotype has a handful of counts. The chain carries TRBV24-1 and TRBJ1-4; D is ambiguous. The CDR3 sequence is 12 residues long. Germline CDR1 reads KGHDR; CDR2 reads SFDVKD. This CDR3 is CDPTTTREKLFF. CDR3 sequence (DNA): TGTGACCCAACGACAACCCGAGAAAAACTGTTTTTT.

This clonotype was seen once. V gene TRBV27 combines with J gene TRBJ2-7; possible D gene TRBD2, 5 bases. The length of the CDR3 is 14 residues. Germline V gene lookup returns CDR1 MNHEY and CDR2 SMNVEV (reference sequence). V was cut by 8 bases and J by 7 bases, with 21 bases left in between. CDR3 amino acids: CASRPPSPSGEQYF. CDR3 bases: TGTGCCAGCCGTCCCCCCAGCCCTTCGGGGGAGCAGTACTTC.

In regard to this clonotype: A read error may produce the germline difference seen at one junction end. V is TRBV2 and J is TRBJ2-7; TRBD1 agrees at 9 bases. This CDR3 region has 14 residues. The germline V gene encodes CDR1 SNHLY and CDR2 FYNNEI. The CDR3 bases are TGTGCCAGCACCCCGGACAGGGGCCCTGGCGAGCAGTGCTTC. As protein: CASTPDRGPGEQCF.

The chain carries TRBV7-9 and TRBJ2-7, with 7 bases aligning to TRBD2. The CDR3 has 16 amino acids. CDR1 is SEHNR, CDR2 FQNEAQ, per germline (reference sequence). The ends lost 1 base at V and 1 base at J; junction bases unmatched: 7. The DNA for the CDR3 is TGTGCCAGCAGCTTAGTAGTAGGGACTAAGTCCTACGAGCAGTACTTC. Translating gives CASSLVVGTKSYEQYF. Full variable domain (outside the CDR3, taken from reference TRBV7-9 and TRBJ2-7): DTGVSQNPRHKITKRGQNVTFRCDPISEHNRLYWYRQTLGQGPEFLTYFQNEAQLEKSRLLSDRFSAERPKGSFSTLEIQRTEQGDSAMYLCASSLVVGTKSYEQYFGPGTRLTVT.

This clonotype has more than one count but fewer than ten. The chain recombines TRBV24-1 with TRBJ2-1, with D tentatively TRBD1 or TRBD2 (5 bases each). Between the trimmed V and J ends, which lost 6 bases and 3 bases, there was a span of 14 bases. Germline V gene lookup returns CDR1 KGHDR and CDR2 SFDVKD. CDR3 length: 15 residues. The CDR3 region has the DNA TGTGCCACCAGTTCAGGGTCAGACTACTACAATGAGCAGTTCTTC. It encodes CATSSGSDYYNEQFF.

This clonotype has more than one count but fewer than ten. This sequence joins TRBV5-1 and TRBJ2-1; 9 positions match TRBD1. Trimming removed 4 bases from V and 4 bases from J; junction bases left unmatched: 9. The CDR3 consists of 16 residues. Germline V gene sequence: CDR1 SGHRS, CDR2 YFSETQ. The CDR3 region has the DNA TGCGCCAGCAGCGCCTCCGGGACAGGGATTTACAATGAGCAGTTCTTC. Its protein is CASSASGTGIYNEQFF. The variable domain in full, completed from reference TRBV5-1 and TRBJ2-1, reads KAGVTQTPRYLIKTRGQQVTLSCSPISGHRSVSWYQQTPGQGLQFLFEYFSETQRNKGNFPGRFSGRQFSNSRSEMNVSTLELGDSALYLCASSASGTGIYNEQFFGPGTRLTVL.

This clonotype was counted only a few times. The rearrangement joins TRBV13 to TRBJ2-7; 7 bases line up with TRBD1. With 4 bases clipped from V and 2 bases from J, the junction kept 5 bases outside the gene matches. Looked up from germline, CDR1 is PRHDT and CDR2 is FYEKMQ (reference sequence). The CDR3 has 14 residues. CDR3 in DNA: TGTGCCAGCAGCTGGACAGGCCACGCCTACGAGCAGTACTTC. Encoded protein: CASSWTGHAYEQYF.

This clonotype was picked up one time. The CDR3 DNA sequence: TGTGCCAGCAGTTTATCGCGGGGGACAGGGGGGGCCTACGAGCAGTACTTC. Translation: CASSLSRGTGGAYEQYF. The chain uses TRBV27 and TRBJ2-7, with 11 positions matching TRBD1. The CDR3 has 17 residues. J was trimmed by 2 bases and V by 0 bases; bases with no gene match: 6. The V gene's germline CDR1 is MNHEY and CDR2 SMNVEV (reference sequence).